Each of the 5 T cell receptor beta chains below was sequenced from the same sample in a study of blood T cell repertoires in COVID-19. This table comes from immunoSEQ multiplex PCR, and its TCRdb copy is limited to in-frame clones, with some not included. The sample carries some 300,000 clones, 89% recorded once. The source material was PBMCs or T cells enriched from blood (not recorded which). These TCRs come from a woman in her 30s who had recovered from COVID-19.

CDR3 DNA: TGCGCCAGCAGCTTGGTAATAGCGGGATTGCATGAGCAGTTCTTC. Translation: CASSLVIAGLHEQFF. The gene calls are TRBV5-1 and TRBJ2-1; TRBD2 aligns across 8 bases. The CDR3 sequence is 15 residues long. V was pared by 0 bases and J by 8 bases, with 7 bases of the junction left unmatched. Germline lookup yields CDR1 SGHRS and CDR2 YFSETQ.

The chain carries TRBV5-6 and TRBJ2-5; TRBD1 matches 10 bases. This CDR3 comprises 14 residues. Trimming at V came to 4 bases and at J to 4 bases, leaving 4 bases not matched to a gene. CDR1 SGHDT and CDR2 YYEEEE come from the germline V gene. CDR3 in DNA: TGTGCCAGCAGCCCAGGGACAGGGGCAGAGACCCAGTACTTC. This encodes CASSPGTGAETQYF. Using reference TRBV5-6 and TRBJ2-5 for the parts outside the CDR3, the full variable domain is DAGVTQSPTHLIKTRGQQVTLRCSPKSGHDTVSWYQQALGQGPQFIFQYYEEEERQRGNFPDRFSGHQFPNYSSELNVNALLLGDSALYLCASSPGTGAETQYFGPGTRLLVL.

The chain recombines TRBV5-8 with TRBJ2-7; D remains ambiguous. The germline V and J ends were trimmed by 4 bases and 2 bases, with 16 bases remaining between them. The CDR3 spans 15 residues. From germline, CDR1 is SGHTS and CDR2 YDEGEE. CDR3 region: CASSKQPARTYEQYF. The CDR3 DNA is TGTGCCAGCAGCAAACAACCAGCTAGAACCTACGAGCAGTACTTC.

J is TRBJ2-7 and V is TRBV5-6; D unclear. Germline CDR1 is SGHDT and CDR2 is YYEEEE. V was clipped by 1 base and J by 2 bases, with 10 bases between them. The CDR3 is 14 residues long. The CDR3: CASSLTGPTYEQYF. In DNA, the CDR3 is TGTGCCAGCAGCTTGACTGGGCCCACCTACGAGCAGTACTTC.

This clone appeared a single time. The chain links TRBV5-8 to TRBJ1-4; tentatively, D is TRBD1 (6 bases). V was trimmed by 3 bases and J by 7 bases, leaving 16 bases between them. CDR3 length equals 15 residues. From germline, CDR1 is SGHTS and CDR2 YDEGEE. CDR3: CASSSGVATGEKLFF. CDR3 DNA sequence: TGTGCCAGCAGCTCCGGGGTAGCGACAGGTGAAAAACTGTTTTTT.